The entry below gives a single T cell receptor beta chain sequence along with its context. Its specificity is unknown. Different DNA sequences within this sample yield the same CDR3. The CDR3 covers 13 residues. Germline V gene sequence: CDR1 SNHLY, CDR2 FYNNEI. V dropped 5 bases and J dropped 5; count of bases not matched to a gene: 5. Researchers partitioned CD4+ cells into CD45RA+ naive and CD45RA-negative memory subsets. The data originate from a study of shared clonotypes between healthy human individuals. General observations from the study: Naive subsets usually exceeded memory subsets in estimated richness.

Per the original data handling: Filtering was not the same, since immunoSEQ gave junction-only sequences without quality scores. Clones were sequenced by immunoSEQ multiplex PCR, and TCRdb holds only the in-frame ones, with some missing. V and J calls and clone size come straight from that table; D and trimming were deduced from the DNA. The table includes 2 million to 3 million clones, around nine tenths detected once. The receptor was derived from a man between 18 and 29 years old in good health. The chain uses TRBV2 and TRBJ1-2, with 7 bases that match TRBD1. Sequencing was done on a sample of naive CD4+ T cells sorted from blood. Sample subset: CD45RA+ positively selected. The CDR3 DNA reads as TGTGCCAGCAGTCGGGACAGCAATTATGGCTACACCTTC. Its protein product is CASSRDSNYGYTF. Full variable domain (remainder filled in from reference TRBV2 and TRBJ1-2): EPEVTQTPSHQVTQMGQEVILRCVPISNHLYFYWYRQILGQKVEFLVSFYNNEISEKSEIFDDQFSVERPDGSNFTLKIRSTKLEDSAMYFCASSRDSNYGYTFGSGTRLTVV.